This entry lists 5 T cell receptor beta chains sequenced from one sample in a study of shared clonotypes between healthy human individuals. The data were produced by immunoSEQ multiplex PCR, yet TCRdb's version contains in-frame clones alone and is incomplete. The data show almost 750,000 clones, approximately 77% seen once. The sequenced sample consisted of memory CD4+ T cells sorted from blood. Described subset: CD45RA-negative fraction. The receptors were sampled from a woman aged 30 to 39 in good health.

Comments on this clone: A much larger clone lies a single base off, so this may be a read error. The chain is built from TRBV11-1 and TRBJ1-2; no firm D call. Trimming stripped 5 bases from V and 2 bases from J, with 9 bases between. CDR1 is SGHAT, CDR2 FQDESV, per germline (reference sequence). This CDR3 is built from 13 residues. CDR3 coding DNA: TGTGCCAGCAGCCCGGACGGAAACTATGGCTACACCTTC. Translation gives CASSPDGNYGYTF. The full variable domain, with the rest looked up from reference TRBV11-1 and TRBJ1-2, is EAEVAQSPRYKITEKSQAVAFWCDPISGHATLYWYRQILGQGPELLVQFQDESVVDDSQLPKDRFSAERLKGVDSTLKIQPAELGDSAMYLCASSPDGNYGYTFGSGTRLTVV.

The table lists this clone with a few counts. This sequence joins TRBV11-2 and TRBJ2-7, with 8 bases fitting TRBD2. The CDR3 is 14 amino acids. The junction had 4 bases not matched to a gene; V was cut back by 3 bases and J by 3 bases. Germline V gives CDR1 SGHAT, CDR2 FQNNGV. The CDR3 region has the DNA TGTGCCAGCAGCTTCAAACTAGCGGACTACGAGCAGTACTTC. Encoded protein: CASSFKLADYEQYF.

The rearrangement links TRBV5-1 to TRBJ2-3; 7 nucleotides line up with TRBD2. The CDR3 extends over 14 amino acids. Looked up from germline, CDR1 is SGHRS and CDR2 is YFSETQ. J gave up 6 bases and V 5 bases, and 9 bases lay outside the gene matches. In DNA, the CDR3 is TGCGCCAGCAGGGGGGTCAGCGGGAAGGATACGCAGTATTTT. Protein product: CASRGVSGKDTQYF.

This clone was observed a few times. The sample has other DNA sequences that encode this CDR3 too. V and J are TRBV7-3 and TRBJ2-3; possible D gene TRBD2, 6 bases. CDR1 is SGHTA and CDR2 is FQGTGA in the germline V gene. V was cut by 5 bases and J by 0 bases, with 9 bases left in between. The CDR3 has 14 amino acids. CDR3 protein: CASSLGTSTDTQYF. DNA for the CDR3: TGTGCCAGCAGCCTCGGGACTAGCACAGATACGCAGTATTTT.

The rearrangement joins TRBV11-2 to TRBJ2-5, with a possible D match to TRBD2 (6 bases). Looked up from germline, CDR1 is SGHAT and CDR2 is FQNNGV. V lost 4 bases to trimming and J lost 1 base, with 10 bases between them. This CDR3 spans 14 amino acids. The CDR3 DNA sequence: TGTGCCAGCAGCTCCATTAGCGGCCAAGAGACCCAGTACTTC. Its protein product is CASSSISGQETQYF.